The 23 T cell receptor beta chains below all came from one sample that was sequenced in a study of STAT5B mutations in CD4+ large granular lymphocyte leukemia. Generated by immunoSEQ multiplex PCR, the TCRdb table keeps only in-frame clones and is missing some. Of fewer than 40,000 clones in the sample, more than 60% were seen once. Sequenced input: CD4+ T cells from blood buffy coats. The source is a human donor in good health.

J is TRBJ2-7 and V is TRBV7-9; 7 bases map to TRBD1. Germline CDR1 SEHNR, CDR2 FQNEAQ (reference sequence). Trimming at V came to 1 base and at J to 2 bases, leaving 2 bases not matched to a gene. This CDR3 is 14 amino acids long. The CDR3 sequence is CASSLGTGTYEQYF. The CDR3 DNA follows: TGTGCCAGCAGCTTAGGGACAGGAACCTACGAGCAGTACTTC.

The rearrangement joins TRBV5-4 to TRBJ2-3; 10 nucleotides line up with TRBD2. V gave up 2 bases and J gave up 3 bases; unmatched junction bases: 3. Germline V gene sequence: CDR1 SGHNT, CDR2 YYREEE (reference sequence). This CDR3 contains 15 residues. Here the CDR3 reads CASSLAGGRTDTQYF. CDR3 nucleotides: TGTGCCAGCAGCTTAGCGGGAGGGCGGACAGATACGCAGTATTTT.

This rearrangement joins TRBV5-4 to TRBJ2-2, with D possibly called TRBD1 or TRBD2 (5 bases each). CDR3 length: 15 amino acids. Germline CDR1 is SGHNT and CDR2 is YYREEE (reference sequence). V lost 4 bases, J lost 4 bases, and 14 bases lay in between. Here the CDR3 DNA reads TGTGCCAGCAGCCGGGCCGGGGCGGGCACCGGGGAGCTGTTTTTT. This gives the protein CASSRAGAGTGELFF.

The rearrangement joins TRBV7-6 to TRBJ1-1, with D maybe TRBD1 (6 bases). With 0 bases removed from V and 4 bases from J, the gap between germline ends came to 9 bases. The CDR3 contains 14 residues. Germline loops: CDR1 SGHVS, CDR2 FNYEAQ. CDR3 nucleotides: TGTGCCAGCAGCTTAGCAACAGGGTCCACTGAAGCTTTCTTT. It yields the protein CASSLATGSTEAFF.

The chain recombines TRBV18 with TRBJ1-5; 8 bases are shared with TRBD1. The J segment lost 2 bases and the V segment lost 1 base, leaving 4 bases of the junction unmatched. The CDR3 loop spans 16 amino acids. Germline lookup yields CDR1 KGHSH and CDR2 LQKENI. DNA of the CDR3: TGTGCCAGCTCACCACAGGGACAGGTGGGCAATCAGCCCCAGCATTTT. Its protein product is CASSPQGQVGNQPQHF.

The chain is built from TRBV5-1 and TRBJ1-1; 8 positions agree with TRBD1. With V trimmed by 5 bases and J by 1 base, 4 bases remained unmatched. The CDR3 extends over 14 amino acids. In germline, CDR1 is SGHRS, CDR2 YFSETQ. The CDR3 DNA is TGCGCCAGCAGTCCTCAGGGGGCGAACACTGAAGCTTTCTTT. Encoded protein: CASSPQGANTEAFF.

A single count supports this clone. This chain uses TRBV9 with TRBJ2-3; 11 positions agree with TRBD2. CDR1 and CDR2 (germline): SGDLS, YYNGEE. V lost 0 bases and J lost 4; bases outside the gene matches: 4. The CDR3 length is 16 residues. The CDR3 reads CASSVAGGLAADTQYF. The CDR3 bases are TGTGCCAGCAGCGTAGCTGGGGGACTAGCGGCAGATACGCAGTATTTT.

The chain carries TRBV25-1 and TRBJ2-2; 7 nucleotides line up with TRBD1. This CDR3 is built from 17 residues. Unmatched junction bases numbered 13, after V lost 6 bases and J lost 3 bases. Germline loops: CDR1 MGHDK, CDR2 SYGVNS. The CDR3, as DNA: TGTGCCAGCAGCGCCTTCCAGACAGGGATGGACACCGGGGAGCTGTTTTTT. Amino acids: CASSAFQTGMDTGELFF.

The chain couples TRBV7-2 to TRBJ2-3; TRBD2 agrees at 7 bases. The CDR3 loop spans 16 amino acids. Germline assignment: CDR1 SGHTA and CDR2 FQGNSA. With 1 base clipped from V and 5 bases from J, the junction kept 9 bases outside the gene matches. The CDR3 DNA reads as TGTGCCAGCAGCTTAGTTGCGGGAGCTGGTGTAGATACGCAGTATTTT. This translates into CASSLVAGAGVDTQYF.

The sample holds a few counts of this clone. The V call is TRBV7-6, the J call TRBJ2-7; TRBD2 matches at 7 bases. The CDR3 covers 14 residues. Germline CDR1 SGHVS, CDR2 FNYEAQ. J was trimmed by 5 bases and V by 1 base; bases with no gene match: 5. CDR3 sequence: CASSLGGGVDEQYF. The CDR3 DNA is TGTGCCAGCAGCTTAGGGGGAGGGGTTGACGAGCAGTACTTC.

The rearrangement joins TRBV5-4 to TRBJ2-7, with 7 bases identical to TRBD2. There are 16 residues in the CDR3. Germline trimming cut 4 bases from V and 3 bases from J; bases unmatched to any gene: 13. Germline values: CDR1 SGHNT, CDR2 YYREEE (reference sequence). CDR3 bases: TGTGCCAGCAGCCCCGGGACTACCAACGGTTACTACGAGCAGTACTTC. This sequence encodes CASSPGTTNGYYEQYF.

This rearrangement joins TRBV14 to TRBJ2-7; 8 bases are shared with TRBD2. This CDR3 has 17 residues. J was trimmed by 0 bases and V by 4 bases; bases with no gene match: 11. Germline V gene data show CDR1 as SGHDN and CDR2 as FVKESK. CDR3 sequence reads: CASSPVAVAGSSYEQYF. CDR3 nucleotides: TGTGCCAGCAGCCCCGTGGCCGTAGCGGGGAGCTCCTACGAGCAGTACTTC.

This sequence joins TRBV6-4 and TRBJ1-5; D ambiguous. Trimming took 7 bases from V and 4 from J, leaving 11 bases between them. The germline gives CDR1 MRHNA, CDR2 SNTAGT. This CDR3 has 13 residues. This CDR3 reads CASNTVTNQPQHF. The CDR3 DNA sequence: TGTGCCAGCAATACAGTCACGAATCAGCCCCAGCATTTT.

This clone has a single count. V and J are TRBV10-1 and TRBJ2-7; no clear D. The CDR3 is 14 amino acids. Trimming took 2 bases from V and 6 from J, leaving 14 bases between them. Germline CDR1 WNHNN, CDR2 SYGVQD (reference sequence). CDR3 protein: CASSENIITGEQYF. In DNA form, the CDR3 reads TGCGCCAGCAGTGAGAACATCATTACGGGCGAGCAGTACTTC.

The chain employs TRBV5-4 and TRBJ2-1, with a weak D call TRBD2 (6 bases). CDR1 is SGHNT and CDR2 is YYREEE in the germline V gene (reference sequence). The CDR3 loop spans 15 amino acids. Trimming cost V 4 bases and J 7 bases, with 18 bases left between them. The CDR3 DNA follows: TGTGCCAGCAGCACCGGGACTCTAAAAGGGAATGAGCAGTTCTTC. Translation gives CASSTGTLKGNEQFF. Combining the CDR3 with reference TRBV5-4 and TRBJ2-1 gives the whole variable domain ETGVTQSPTHLIKTRGQQVTLRCSSQSGHNTVSWYQQALGQGPQFIFQYYREEENGRGNFPPRFSGLQFPNYSSELNVNALELDDSALYLCASSTGTLKGNEQFFGPGTRLTVL.

This sequence joins TRBV11-2 and TRBJ1-2, with 7 bases matching TRBD1. The germline V gene encodes CDR1 SGHAT and CDR2 FQNNGV. The CDR3 consists of 17 residues. V lost 0 bases, J lost 2 bases, and 9 bases stayed unmatched. CDR3 in DNA: TGTGCCAGCAGCTTAGACCACACCAGGGGGTACAACTATGGCTACACCTTC. Its protein product is CASSLDHTRGYNYGYTF.

V gene TRBV6-5 combines with J gene TRBJ1-1, with a possible D match to TRBD1 (6 bases). This CDR3 region has 14 residues. Germline lookup yields CDR1 MNHEY and CDR2 SVGAGI. Between the trimmed V and J ends, which lost 2 bases and 0 bases, there was a span of 7 bases. The CDR3 DNA follows: TGTGCCAGCAGTTACGGACAGATGAACACTGAAGCTTTCTTT. Its translation: CASSYGQMNTEAFF.

This clone was detected only once. The CDR3 region is CASGGDRDSGEQYF. As DNA, the CDR3 is TGTGCCAGTGGGGGGGACAGGGATTCAGGCGAGCAGTACTTC. V usage is TRBV19 and J usage is TRBJ2-7, with 9 bases that match TRBD1. CDR1 is LNHDA and CDR2 is SQIVND in the germline V gene (reference sequence). The V gene end was trimmed by 8 bases and the J gene end by 6 bases; junction bases not matched to a gene: 11. The CDR3 consists of 14 residues.

The chain joins TRBV18 to TRBJ2-5; D uncertain. Germline-derived CDR1 and CDR2 are KGHSH and LQKENI. The CDR3 runs 13 residues. V lost 3 bases, J lost 0 bases, and 5 bases lay in between. Here the CDR3 reads CASSPQYQETQYF. In nucleotides, the CDR3 is TGTGCCAGCTCACCGCAGTACCAAGAGACCCAGTACTTC.

The J gene is TRBJ2-7, the V gene TRBV30; 7 bases are shared with TRBD1. V gave up 7 bases and J gave up 7 bases; unmatched junction bases: 13. The CDR3 runs 13 residues. CDR1 is GTSNPN and CDR2 is SVGIG in the germline V gene (reference sequence). CDR3 in amino acids: CALDRATVGEQYF. The CDR3 DNA reads as TGTGCCTTAGACAGGGCCACGGTGGGAGAGCAGTACTTC.

CDR3 DNA: TGTGCCAGCAGAGAACGGGCCCCCACTGAAGCTTTCTTT. Protein product: CASRERAPTEAFF. The rearrangement joins TRBV6-1 to TRBJ1-1; D uncertain. The CDR3 length is 13 residues. The V gene's germline CDR1 is MNHNS and CDR2 SASEGT. V lost 6 bases and J 4 bases, leaving 12 bases between the germline ends.

This rearrangement joins TRBV5-8 to TRBJ1-5; D is perhaps TRBD1 (6 bases). CDR3 length: 15 amino acids. V was pared by 6 bases and J by 4 bases, with 17 bases between. Germline CDR1 SGHTS, CDR2 YDEGEE. CDR3 protein: CASTPKGGINQPQHF. CDR3 sequence (DNA): TGTGCCAGCACCCCGAAGGGGGGTATTAATCAGCCCCAGCATTTT.

The rearrangement joins TRBV5-6 to TRBJ1-1; D may be TRBD1 (5 bases). CDR3 length equals 17 residues. The germline CDR1 and CDR2 sequences are SGHDT and YYEEEE. With 2 bases removed from V and 4 bases from J, the gap between germline ends came to 21 bases. The CDR3 spells CASSFSPGRRGGTEAFF. The CDR3, as DNA: TGTGCCAGCAGCTTCTCGCCGGGGCGCCGGGGAGGCACTGAAGCTTTCTTT.